Shown below are 7 T cell receptor beta chains from a single sample sequenced in a study of blood T cell repertoires in COVID-19 (dated by TCRdb to 2018 to 2020). Preparation of the library involved the immunoSEQ multiplex PCR assay. TCRdb holds this immuneACCESS table with in-frame rearrangements only. Some clones are missing; in checked studies, unresolved V genes explain under half, and the rest has no known cause. Within this sample are roughly 100,000 clones, with 75% to 90% of them counted one time only. Of the sample, over 12% falls within the top ten clones. The sequencing input was peripheral blood. These TCRs come from a man aged 50 to 60 with acute or convalescent COVID-19.

This sequence joins TRBV10-3 and TRBJ2-3; D uncertain. Germline V gene sequence: CDR1 ENHRY, CDR2 SYGVKD. Trimming removed 0 bases from V and 8 bases from J, with 15 bases in between. This CDR3 has 15 amino acids. CDR3 DNA: TGTGCCATCAGTGAGTCGACTCCTGGCGTCGGTACGCAGTATTTT. Amino acids: CAISESTPGVGTQYF.

This chain connects TRBV5-4 to TRBJ2-1; 8 positions agree with TRBD1. This CDR3 spans 15 amino acids. Losses at the gene ends were 5 bases for V and 3 bases for J; bases not matched to a gene: 7. Per the germline V gene, CDR1 is SGHNT and CDR2 is YYREEE (reference sequence). CDR3 sequence reads: CASSLPGQDYNEQFF. The CDR3 DNA is TGTGCCAGCAGTCTACCGGGACAGGACTACAATGAGCAGTTCTTC.

This sequence joins TRBV30 and TRBJ1-5; weak D call: TRBD1 (6 bases). Trimming removed 4 bases from V and 7 bases from J, with 14 bases in between. The CDR3 covers 13 residues. Per germline, CDR1 GTSNPN and CDR2 SVGIG (reference sequence). The CDR3 reads CAWTGGDLQPQHF. The CDR3 bases are TGTGCCTGGACGGGGGGCGATCTCCAGCCCCAGCATTTT.

The chain employs TRBV6-5 and TRBJ1-1, with unresolved D. Germline loops: CDR1 MNHEY, CDR2 SVGAGI. The CDR3 sequence is 14 residues long. The V end lost 7 bases, the J end lost 1 base, and 13 bases lay between the germline ends. This CDR3 is CASTTRTGNTEAFF. The CDR3 DNA reads as TGTGCCAGCACTACCAGGACTGGGAACACTGAAGCTTTCTTT.

The chain joins TRBV19 to TRBJ2-4; D possibly corresponds to TRBD2 (5 bases). Trimming pared 3 bases from V and 0 bases from J, leaving 6 bases between. The CDR3 has 14 residues. CDR1 and CDR2 from the germline V gene are LNHDA and SQIVND (reference sequence). CDR3 coding DNA: TGTGCCAGTAGTATCGGACTAGCCAAAAACATTCAGTACTTC. Its protein product is CASSIGLAKNIQYF.

The chain combines TRBV7-2 with TRBJ2-2; perhaps TRBD1 as D (7 bases). CDR1 is SGHTA, CDR2 FQGNSA, per germline. Trimming took 9 bases from V and 4 from J, leaving 15 bases between them. The CDR3 length is 14 residues. The chain's CDR3 is CASTRDRFTGELFF. CDR3 DNA sequence: TGTGCCAGTACGCGGGACAGATTCACCGGGGAGCTGTTTTTT.

J is TRBJ1-4 and V is TRBV28; 7 nucleotides line up with TRBD1. CDR1 is MDHEN and CDR2 is SYDVKM in the germline V gene. With V trimmed by 6 bases and J by 10 bases, 11 bases remained unmatched. This CDR3 comprises 14 residues. In DNA, the CDR3 is TGTGCCAGCAGACCGCGGACAGGTGGGGCAAAACTGTTTTTT. Translating it yields CASRPRTGGAKLFF.